This T cell receptor beta chain is drawn from a study of graft-versus-host responses after intestinal transplantation. The wider study: Each of the recipients got a multivisceral, liver-intestinal, or isolated intestinal transplant. Anti-thymocyte globulin was used for induction in all recipients, who then took tacrolimus and steroids for 2 to 4 years.

With 2 bases removed from V and 4 bases from J, the gap between germline ends came to 5 bases. The CDR3 runs to 13 residues. Germline values: CDR1 MRHNA, CDR2 SNTAGT. Study-wide results and caveats: Ileal or blood samples showed some GvH clones first, and such clones were also found in recipient marrow.

Regarding this clone: Its antigen is unidentified.

This table comes from immunoSEQ multiplex PCR, and its TCRdb copy is limited to in-frame clones, with some not included. This table holds some 46,000 clones, around 96% found once. The chain combines TRBV6-4 with TRBJ2-2; a weak D match, TRBD2 (5 bases). The source is a human patient who received an intestinal transplant, so some T cells may come from the graft donor. Sequenced material: PBMCs, taken about 350 days after intestinal transplant. The CDR3 DNA reads as TGTGCCAGCAGTGACACTAGCACCGGGGAGCTGTTTTTT. It is translated as CASSDTSTGELFF.